The text below deals with one T cell receptor (beta chain). Antigen unknown. Amplification yielded TCR beta CDR3 regions, with RNA transcripts as the source. A first-round RT-PCR of the TCR CDR3 used the HTBI primer set. One entry per CDR3 protein, called by TCRdb with MiXCR from the multiplex PCR reads. Here the sample spans 550,000 to 600,000 distinct CDR3 sequences, around 42% being singletons. This sample was included in a study of T cells in Graves' hyperthyroidism and ophthalmopathy. Points from the study as a whole: Ophthalmopathy was model-predicted a median about 6 months pre-onset.

This CDR3 is built from 15 residues. Germline lookup yields CDR1 SGHVS and CDR2 FNYEAQ. J gave up 5 bases and V 6 bases, and 12 bases lay outside the gene matches. Sequencing was carried out using peripheral blood or thyroid tissue (not recorded which). The chain couples TRBV7-6 to TRBJ2-5; TRBD2 aligns across 7 bases. The source is an adult woman with Graves' disease, either hyperthyroidism or ophthalmopathy (not recorded which). The CDR3 region is CASSTWGGGDETQYF. In DNA, the CDR3 is TGTGCCAGCAGTACTTGGGGGGGAGGTGACGAGACCCAGTACTTC. The variable domain in full, with the rest retrieved from reference TRBV7-6 and TRBJ2-5, is GAGVSQSPRYKVTKRGQDVALRCDPISGHVSLYWYRQALGQGPEFLTYFNYEAQQDKSGLPNDRFSAERPEGSISTLTIQRTEQRDSAMYRCASSTWGGGDETQYFGPGTRLLVL.